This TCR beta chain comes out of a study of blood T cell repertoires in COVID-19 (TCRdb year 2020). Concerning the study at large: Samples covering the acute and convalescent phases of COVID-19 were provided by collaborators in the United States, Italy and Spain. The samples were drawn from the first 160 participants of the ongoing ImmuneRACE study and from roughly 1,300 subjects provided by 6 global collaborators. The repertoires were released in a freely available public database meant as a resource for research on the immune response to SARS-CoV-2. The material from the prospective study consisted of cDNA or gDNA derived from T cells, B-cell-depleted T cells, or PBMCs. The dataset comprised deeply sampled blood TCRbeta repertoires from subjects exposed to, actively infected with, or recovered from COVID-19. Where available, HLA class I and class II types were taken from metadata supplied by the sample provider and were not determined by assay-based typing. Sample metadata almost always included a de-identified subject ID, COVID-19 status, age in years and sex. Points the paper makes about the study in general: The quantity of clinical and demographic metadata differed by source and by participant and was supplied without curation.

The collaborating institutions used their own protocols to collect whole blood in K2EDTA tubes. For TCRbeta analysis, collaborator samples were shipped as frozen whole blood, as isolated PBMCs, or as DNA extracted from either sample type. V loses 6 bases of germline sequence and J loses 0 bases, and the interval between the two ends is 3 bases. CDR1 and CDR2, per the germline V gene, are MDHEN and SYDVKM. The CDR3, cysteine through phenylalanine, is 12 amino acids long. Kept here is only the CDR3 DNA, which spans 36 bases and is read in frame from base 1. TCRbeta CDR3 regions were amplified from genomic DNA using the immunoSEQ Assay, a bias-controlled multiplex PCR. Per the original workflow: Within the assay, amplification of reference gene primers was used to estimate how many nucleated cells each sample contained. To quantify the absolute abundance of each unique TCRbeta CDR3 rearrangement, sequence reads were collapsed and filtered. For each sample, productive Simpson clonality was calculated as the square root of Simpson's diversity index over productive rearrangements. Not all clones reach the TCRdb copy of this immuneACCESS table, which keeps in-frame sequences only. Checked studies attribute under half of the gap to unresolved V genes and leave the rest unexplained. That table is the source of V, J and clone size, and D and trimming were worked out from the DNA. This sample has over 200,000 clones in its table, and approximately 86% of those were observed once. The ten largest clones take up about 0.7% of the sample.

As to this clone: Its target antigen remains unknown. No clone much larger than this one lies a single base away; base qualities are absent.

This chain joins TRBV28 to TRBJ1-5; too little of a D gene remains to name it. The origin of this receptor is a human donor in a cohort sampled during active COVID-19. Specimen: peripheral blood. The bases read TGTGCCAGCAGCTTTAGCAATCAGCCCCAGCATTTT. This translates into CASSFSNQPQHF. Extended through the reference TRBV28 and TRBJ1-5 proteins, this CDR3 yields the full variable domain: DVKVTQSSRYLVKRTGEKVFLECVQDMDHENMFWYRQDPGLGLRLIYFSYDVKMKEKGDIPEGYSVSREKKERFSLILESASTNQTSMYLCASSFSNQPQHFGDGTRLSIL.